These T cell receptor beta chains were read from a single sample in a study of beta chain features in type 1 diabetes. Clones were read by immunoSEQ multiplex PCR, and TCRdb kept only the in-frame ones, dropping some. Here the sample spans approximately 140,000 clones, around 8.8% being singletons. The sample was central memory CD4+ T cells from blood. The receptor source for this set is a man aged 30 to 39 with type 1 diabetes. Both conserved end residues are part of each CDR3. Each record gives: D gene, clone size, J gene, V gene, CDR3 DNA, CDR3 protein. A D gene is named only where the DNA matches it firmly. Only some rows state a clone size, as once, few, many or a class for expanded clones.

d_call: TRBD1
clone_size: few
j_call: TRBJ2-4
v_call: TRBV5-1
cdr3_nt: TGCGCCAGCAGCTCAGACAGGGAAGGGGACATTCAGTACTTC
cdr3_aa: CASSSDREGDIQYF

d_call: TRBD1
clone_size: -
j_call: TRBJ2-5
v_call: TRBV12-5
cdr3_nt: TGTGCTAGTGGTTTGCCTGGACAGGGGGGAGAGACCCAGTACTTC
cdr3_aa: CASGLPGQGGETQYF

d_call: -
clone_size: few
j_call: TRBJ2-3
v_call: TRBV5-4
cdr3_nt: TGTGCCAGCAGCTTCCGCGGGATTCGAGCAGATACGCAGTATTTT
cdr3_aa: CASSFRGIRADTQYF

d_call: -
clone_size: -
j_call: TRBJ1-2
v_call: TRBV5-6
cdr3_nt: TGTGCCAGCAGCTTGACCCTGGGGGGTTATGGCTACACCTTC
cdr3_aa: CASSLTLGGYGYTF

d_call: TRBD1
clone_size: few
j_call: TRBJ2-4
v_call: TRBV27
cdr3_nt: TGTGCCAGCAGTTTATCGAGTTGGACAGGCCAAACTCAGTACTTC
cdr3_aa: CASSLSSWTGQTQYF

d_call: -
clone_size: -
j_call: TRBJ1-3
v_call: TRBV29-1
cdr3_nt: TGCAGCGTTCAGGGGTTGAACACCATATATTTT
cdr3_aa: CSVQGLNTIYF

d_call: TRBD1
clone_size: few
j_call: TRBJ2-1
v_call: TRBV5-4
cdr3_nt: TGTGCCAGCAGCTTGGACCAGGGGGCTAATGAGCAGTTCTTC
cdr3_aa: CASSLDQGANEQFF

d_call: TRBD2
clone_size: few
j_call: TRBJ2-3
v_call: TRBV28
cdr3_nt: TGTGCCAGCAGTTCGTCGGGACTAGCGGGGAGCACAGATACGCAGTATTTT
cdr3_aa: CASSSSGLAGSTDTQYF

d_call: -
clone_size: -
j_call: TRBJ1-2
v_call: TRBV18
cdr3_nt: TGTGCCAGCTCACCTCAGACAGTTGCTAACTATGGCTACACCTTC
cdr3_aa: CASSPQTVANYGYTF

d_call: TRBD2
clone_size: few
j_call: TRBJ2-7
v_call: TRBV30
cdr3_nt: TGTGCCTGGAGTCGGGGGGGGAGCTCCTACGAGCAGTACTTC
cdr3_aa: CAWSRGGSSYEQYF

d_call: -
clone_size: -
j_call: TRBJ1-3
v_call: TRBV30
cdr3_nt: TGTGCCTGGAGTAGATCGGGGTTCTCTGGAAACACCATATATTTT
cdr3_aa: CAWSRSGFSGNTIYF

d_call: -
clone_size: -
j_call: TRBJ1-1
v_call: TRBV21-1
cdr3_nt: TGTGCCAGCACCTTTATTCTCGGCACTGAAGCTTTCTTT
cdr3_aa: CASTFILGTEAFF

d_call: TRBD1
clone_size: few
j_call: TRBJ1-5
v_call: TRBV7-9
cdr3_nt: TGTGCCAGCAGCAAGACAGGGGATAGCAATCAGCCCCAGCATTTT
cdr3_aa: CASSKTGDSNQPQHF

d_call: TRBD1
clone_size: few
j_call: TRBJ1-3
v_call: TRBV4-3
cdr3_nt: TGCGCCAGCAGCCCACAGGGGAATGGTGGAAACACCATATATTTT
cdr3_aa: CASSPQGNGGNTIYF

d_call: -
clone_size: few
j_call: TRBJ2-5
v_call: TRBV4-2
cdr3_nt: TGTGCCAGCAGCCTCAACGGCGGGGGCGGTGAGACCCAGTACTTC
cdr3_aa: CASSLNGGGGETQYF

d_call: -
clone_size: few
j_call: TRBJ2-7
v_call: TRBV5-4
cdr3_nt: TGTGCCAGCAGCTTGAGGTCTGCAGGGCCGGGCGAGCAGTACTTC
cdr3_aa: CASSLRSAGPGEQYF

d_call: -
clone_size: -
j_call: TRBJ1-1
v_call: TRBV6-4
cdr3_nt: TGTGCCAGCAGTGAGGCCATGAACACTGAAGCTTTCTTT
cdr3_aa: CASSEAMNTEAFF